The next 13 T cell receptor beta chains were all read from a single sample in a study of T cell responses to AZD1222 COVID-19 vaccine. Sequencing used immunoSEQ multiplex PCR; TCRdb keeps in-frame clones, though not all of them. Of about 140,000 clones listed, roughly 89% are singletons. The material was peripheral blood, obtained on day 0 of AZD1222 vaccination. These TCRs come from an adult in good health.

The V and J genes are TRBV6-5 and TRBJ1-2; D is undetermined. There are 11 residues in the CDR3. Germline-derived CDR1 and CDR2 are MNHEY and SVGAGI. V lost 8 bases and J lost 8, with 12 bases in between. CDR3 DNA sequence: TGTGCCAGCGCCACCTTAGGGGGCTACACCTTC. Its translation: CASATLGGYTF.

This sequence joins TRBV5-1 and TRBJ1-2, with 8 positions matching TRBD1. After removal of 5 bases from V and 8 bases from J, the junction contained 5 bases not matched to a gene. Germline V gives CDR1 SGHRS, CDR2 YFSETQ. CDR3 length: 12 residues. The CDR3 DNA reads TGCGCCAGCAGACGAGACAGGGGAGGCTACACCTTC. Its protein is CASRRDRGGYTF.

The genes are TRBV6-5 and TRBJ1-6, with D perhaps matching TRBD1 (6 bases). V was clipped by 5 bases and J by 8 bases, with 16 bases between them. This CDR3 is 15 amino acids long. Germline V gene data show CDR1 as MNHEY and CDR2 as SVGAGI. CDR3 residues: CASSLRGRSHSPLHF. The CDR3 DNA sequence: TGTGCCAGCAGTCTAAGGGGGAGAAGCCATTCACCCCTCCACTTT.

This chain uses TRBV19 with TRBJ1-1, with a weak D call TRBD1 (5 bases). Looked up from germline, CDR1 is LNHDA and CDR2 is SQIVND (reference sequence). The V end lost 7 bases, the J end lost 4 bases, and 10 bases lay between the germline ends. The length of the CDR3 is 12 residues. The CDR3 DNA reads TGTGCCAGTAAGGGGAGGAGCACTGAAGCTTTCTTT. Translated, it gives CASKGRSTEAFF.

Here the CDR3 DNA reads TGTGCCAGAGGGACTAGCGGGGACACAGATACGCAGTATTTT. It yields the protein CARGTSGDTDTQYF. V usage is TRBV2 and J usage is TRBJ2-3; TRBD2 matches at 13 bases. Germline CDR1 is SNHLY and CDR2 is FYNNEI. The junction had 2 bases not matched to a gene; V was cut back by 9 bases and J by 2 bases. The CDR3 length is 14 residues.

V is TRBV27 and J is TRBJ2-7; D remains ambiguous. Trimming removed 2 bases from V and 0 bases from J, with 14 bases in between. CDR1 MNHEY and CDR2 SMNVEV come from the germline V gene (reference sequence). The CDR3 runs 16 residues. This CDR3 is CASSLLTHLGSYEQYF. CDR3 nucleotide sequence: TGTGCCAGCAGTTTACTCACCCATCTGGGCTCCTACGAGCAGTACTTC.

The chain joins TRBV9 to TRBJ2-6, with D perhaps matching TRBD2 (5 bases). In germline, CDR1 is SGDLS, CDR2 YYNGEE. Trimming took off 4 bases at V and 4 bases at J, with 24 bases between the two ends. The CDR3 covers 19 residues. CDR3 protein: CASSPTLGGMRMGANVLTF. The CDR3 region has the DNA TGTGCCAGCAGCCCGACACTAGGTGGGATGAGAATGGGGGCCAACGTCCTGACTTTC.

V usage is TRBV11-1 and J usage is TRBJ2-5, with 8 bases lining up with TRBD1. The germline gives CDR1 SGHAT, CDR2 FQDESV (reference sequence). The junction had 3 bases not matched to a gene; V was cut back by 0 bases and J by 3 bases. There are 15 residues in the CDR3. Here the CDR3 DNA reads TGTGCCAGCAGCTTAGCGGCAGGGGGCAAAGAGACCCAGTACTTC. Translating gives CASSLAAGGKETQYF.

The rearrangement joins TRBV24-1 to TRBJ2-3; D is ambiguous. V was pared by 7 bases and J by 0 bases, with 7 bases between. Germline values: CDR1 KGHDR, CDR2 SFDVKD. This CDR3 is built from 13 residues. The CDR3 loop is CATRGRSTDTQYF. The CDR3 DNA reads TGTGCCACCAGGGGTAGGAGCACAGATACGCAGTATTTT.

The CDR3 DNA is TGTGCCAGCAGTCGGACAGGACGGGTGAACACTGAAGCTTTCTTT. As protein: CASSRTGRVNTEAFF. This rearrangement joins TRBV27 to TRBJ1-1; TRBD1 aligns across 7 bases. V shed 5 bases and J 0 bases; nucleotides not matched to a gene: 6. Germline V CDR1 and CDR2: MNHEY, SMNVEV (reference sequence). CDR3 length equals 15 residues.

The chain employs TRBV10-3 and TRBJ1-3, with a weak D call TRBD1 (6 bases). Germline lookup yields CDR1 ENHRY and CDR2 SYGVKD. The CDR3 is made up of 12 amino acids. Trimming pared 10 bases from V and 2 bases from J, leaving 9 bases between. CDR3 sequence reads: CATGQTGNTIYF. The CDR3, as DNA: TGTGCCACTGGACAGACTGGAAACACCATATATTTT.

The V and J genes are TRBV11-3 and TRBJ2-1; D is ambiguous. This CDR3 spans 13 amino acids. From germline, CDR1 is SGHNT and CDR2 YENEEA. Trimming took off 0 bases at V and 5 bases at J, with 5 bases between the two ends. CDR3 in DNA: TGTGCCAGCAGCTTAGACCGGGACAATGAGCAGTTCTTC. It yields the protein CASSLDRDNEQFF.

This clone was seen only a few times. V gene TRBV18 combines with J gene TRBJ1-2, with D perhaps TRBD1 (5 bases). The CDR3 has 13 amino acids. Looked up from germline, CDR1 is KGHSH and CDR2 is LQKENI. V was pared by 6 bases and J by 7 bases, with 15 bases between. The CDR3 reads CASSSQGASGYTF. The DNA of the CDR3 is TGTGCCAGCTCCTCTCAAGGGGCGAGTGGCTACACCTTC.